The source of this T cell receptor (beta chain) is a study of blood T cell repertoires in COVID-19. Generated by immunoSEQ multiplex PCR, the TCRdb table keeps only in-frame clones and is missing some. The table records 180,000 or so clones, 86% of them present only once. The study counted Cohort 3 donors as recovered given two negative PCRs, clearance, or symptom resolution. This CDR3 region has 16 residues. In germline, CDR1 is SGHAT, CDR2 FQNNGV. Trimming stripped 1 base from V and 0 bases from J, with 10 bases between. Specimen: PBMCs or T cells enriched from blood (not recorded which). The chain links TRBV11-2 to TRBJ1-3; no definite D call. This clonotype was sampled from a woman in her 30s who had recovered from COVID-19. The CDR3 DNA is TGTGCCAGCAGCTTAGGACGGTACAGCTCTGGAAACACCATATATTTT. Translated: CASSLGRYSSGNTIYF.